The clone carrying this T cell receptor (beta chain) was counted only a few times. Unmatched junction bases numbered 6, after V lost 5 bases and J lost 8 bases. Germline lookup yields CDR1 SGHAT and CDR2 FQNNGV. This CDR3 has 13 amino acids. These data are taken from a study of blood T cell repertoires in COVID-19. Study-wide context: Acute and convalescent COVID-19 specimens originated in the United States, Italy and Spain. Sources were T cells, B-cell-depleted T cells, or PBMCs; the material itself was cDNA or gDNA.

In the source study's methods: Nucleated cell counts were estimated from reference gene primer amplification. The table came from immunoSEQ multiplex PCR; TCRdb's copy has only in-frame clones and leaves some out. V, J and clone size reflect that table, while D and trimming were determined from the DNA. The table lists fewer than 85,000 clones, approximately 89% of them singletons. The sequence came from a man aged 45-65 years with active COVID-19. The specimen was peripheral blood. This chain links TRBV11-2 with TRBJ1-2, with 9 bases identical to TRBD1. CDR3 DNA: TGTGCCAGCAGCCTGGGACAGGGAGACGGCTACACCTTC. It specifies CASSLGQGDGYTF.